A single T cell receptor beta chain is shown here with its context. Other nucleotide sequences from this sample produce the same CDR3. This CDR3 is 13 amino acids long. Germline CDR1 is SGHTA and CDR2 is FQGTGA. V was trimmed by 3 bases and J by 3 bases, leaving 8 bases between them. This specimen comes from a study of beta chain features in type 1 diabetes. Turning to the study itself: Age, gender, cell numbers and subset yield matched between patients and controls.

Every isolated RNA sample was fully reverse transcribed, so sequencing captured expressed TCRB transcripts. Here immunoSEQ multiplex PCR was the method, and the copy in TCRdb shows in-frame clones only, minus some. Altogether about 290,000 clones are present, about 7.8% being singletons, with the ten largest covering under 1.3%. The rearrangement links TRBV7-3 to TRBJ2-5, with a weak D call TRBD2 (5 bases). Sequencing used central memory CD4+ T cells from blood. The sequence was collected from a woman younger than 35 in good health. The DNA of the CDR3 is TGTGCCAGCAGCTTTGGGCGGGAAGAGACCCAGTACTTC. It encodes CASSFGREETQYF.